These T cell receptor beta chains were read from a single sample in a study of T cells in Graves' hyperthyroidism and ophthalmopathy. TCRdb reprocessed the multiplex PCR reads via MiXCR and lists one record per CDR3 protein. The repertoire holds about 400,000 distinct CDR3 sequences, with 15% to 17% as singletons. Sequences were obtained from blood. These receptors all stem from a woman aged 18-35 years with Graves' hyperthyroidism. Both conserved end residues are part of each CDR3. The order of the fields is J gene, D gene, V gene, clone size, CDR3 protein, CDR3 DNA. The D gene is left open where the match is weak. Rows may omit the clone size; those that give it use once, few, many or a size class.

J gene: TRBJ2-7; D gene: -; V gene: TRBV6-1; clone size: many; CDR3 protein: CASSEYISYEQYF; CDR3 DNA: TGTGCCAGCAGTGAATACATCTCCTACGAGCAGTACTTC
J gene: TRBJ2-2; D gene: TRBD2; V gene: TRBV7-3; clone size: -; CDR3 protein: CASSWGTSGGQNTGELFF; CDR3 DNA: TGTGCCAGCAGCTGGGGGACTAGCGGGGGCCAAAACACCGGGGAGCTGTTTTTT
J gene: TRBJ2-7; D gene: -; V gene: TRBV5-1; clone size: many; CDR3 protein: CASRQGNGDEQYF; CDR3 DNA: TGCGCCAGCAGACAGGGAAACGGCGACGAGCAGTACTTC
J gene: TRBJ2-7; D gene: TRBD2; V gene: TRBV12-3/TRBV12-4; clone size: many; CDR3 protein: CASQGLAGDEQYF; CDR3 DNA: TGTGCCAGCCAGGGACTAGCGGGAGACGAGCAGTACTTC
J gene: TRBJ2-3; D gene: -; V gene: TRBV12-3/TRBV12-4; clone size: many; CDR3 protein: CASSWVLITDTQYF; CDR3 DNA: TGTGCCAGCAGTTGGGTCTTAATCACAGATACGCAGTATTTT
J gene: TRBJ1-1; D gene: -; V gene: TRBV4-1; clone size: few; CDR3 protein: CASSQAGGKNTEAFF; CDR3 DNA: TGCGCCAGCAGCCAAGCTGGGGGGAAGAACACTGAAGCTTTCTTT
J gene: TRBJ1-3; D gene: -; V gene: TRBV9; clone size: few; CDR3 protein: CASSPRYSSGNTIYF; CDR3 DNA: TGTGCCAGCAGCCCTAGATATAGCTCTGGAAACACCATATATTTT
J gene: TRBJ1-5; D gene: -; V gene: TRBV7-8; clone size: many; CDR3 protein: CASSLGTDGGNQPQHF; CDR3 DNA: TGTGCCAGCAGCTTAGGCACGGACGGGGGTAATCAGCCCCAGCATTTT
J gene: TRBJ1-5; D gene: -; V gene: TRBV9; clone size: many; CDR3 protein: CASSVEALGQPQHF; CDR3 DNA: TGTGCCAGCAGCGTAGAGGCTCTAGGGCAGCCCCAGCATTTT
J gene: TRBJ1-4; D gene: TRBD1; V gene: TRBV29-1; clone size: many; CDR3 protein: CSVTDRGGEKLFF; CDR3 DNA: TGCAGCGTAACGGACAGGGGAGGAGAAAAACTGTTTTTT
J gene: TRBJ2-7; D gene: -; V gene: TRBV28; clone size: -; CDR3 protein: CASSSPVGGYSYEQYF; CDR3 DNA: TGTGCCAGCAGCTCCCCTGTGGGGGGTTACTCCTACGAGCAGTACTTC
J gene: TRBJ1-5; D gene: -; V gene: TRBV2; clone size: many; CDR3 protein: CASTQEGKQPQHF; CDR3 DNA: TGTGCCAGCACACAAGAGGGGAAACAGCCCCAGCATTTT
J gene: TRBJ1-2; D gene: -; V gene: TRBV7-6; clone size: few; CDR3 protein: CASSPAGGWNYGYTF; CDR3 DNA: TGTGCCAGCAGCCCCGCAGGTGGTTGGAACTATGGCTACACCTTC
J gene: TRBJ1-5; D gene: TRBD1; V gene: TRBV19; clone size: many; CDR3 protein: CASSTHPGQGGNQPQHF; CDR3 DNA: TGTGCCAGTAGTACCCACCCGGGACAGGGAGGGAATCAGCCCCAGCATTTT
J gene: TRBJ2-7; D gene: TRBD2; V gene: TRBV15; clone size: many; CDR3 protein: CATSPLISGSYEQYF; CDR3 DNA: TGTGCCACCAGCCCCCTTATTAGCGGGTCTTACGAGCAGTACTTC
J gene: TRBJ2-2; D gene: -; V gene: TRBV19; clone size: few; CDR3 protein: CATRDENTGELFF; CDR3 DNA: TGTGCCACCCGGGACGAGAACACCGGGGAGCTGTTTTTT
J gene: TRBJ2-3; D gene: TRBD1; V gene: TRBV5-6; clone size: -; CDR3 protein: CASSWTGIRTDTQYF; CDR3 DNA: TGTGCCAGCAGCTGGACAGGGATTCGCACAGATACGCAGTATTTT